This T cell receptor (beta chain) was documented in a study of shared clonotypes between healthy human individuals. The authors ran the assay at deep level. Only in-frame clones appear in the TCRdb table, and some are missing; sequencing was by immunoSEQ multiplex PCR. The sample contains around 2,000,000 clones, over 85% of which appear only once. Naive CD8 cells, CD45RO-negative and positively selected for CCR7, excluded terminally differentiated effector memory CD45RA+ cells. Germline-derived CDR1 and CDR2 are MNHEY and SVGAGI. V trimming: 3 bases; J trimming: 3 bases; junction bases outside the gene matches: 4. This CDR3 is 16 amino acids long.

The sequence derives from a man younger than 35 in good health. Sequenced: naive CD8+ T cells sorted from blood. The chain employs TRBV6-5 and TRBJ2-1; 11 bases match TRBD2. DNA of the CDR3: TGTGCCAGCAGTTATACCGGGACTAGCGGCTACAATGAGCAGTTCTTC. This codes for CASSYTGTSGYNEQFF.